This T cell receptor beta chain was captured by sequencing in a study of blood T cell repertoires in COVID-19. Using immunoSEQ multiplex PCR, the repertoire was profiled, and TCRdb retains in-frame clones only, with some absent. The sample lists fewer than 110,000 clones, 88% occurring once. Sequenced sample: peripheral blood. This TCR was recovered from a man aged 50-59 years with active or convalescent COVID-19.

The DNA for the CDR3 is TGTGCCAGCAGTTTGGACAGGGGGCCTAGCTACACCTTC. Amino acids: CASSLDRGPSYTF. The chain is built from TRBV28 and TRBJ1-2, with TRBD1 identical over 11 bases. Trimming cost V 3 bases and J 9 bases; bases outside gene matches: 3. The CDR3 totals 13 residues. Germline V gene sequence: CDR1 MDHEN, CDR2 SYDVKM.